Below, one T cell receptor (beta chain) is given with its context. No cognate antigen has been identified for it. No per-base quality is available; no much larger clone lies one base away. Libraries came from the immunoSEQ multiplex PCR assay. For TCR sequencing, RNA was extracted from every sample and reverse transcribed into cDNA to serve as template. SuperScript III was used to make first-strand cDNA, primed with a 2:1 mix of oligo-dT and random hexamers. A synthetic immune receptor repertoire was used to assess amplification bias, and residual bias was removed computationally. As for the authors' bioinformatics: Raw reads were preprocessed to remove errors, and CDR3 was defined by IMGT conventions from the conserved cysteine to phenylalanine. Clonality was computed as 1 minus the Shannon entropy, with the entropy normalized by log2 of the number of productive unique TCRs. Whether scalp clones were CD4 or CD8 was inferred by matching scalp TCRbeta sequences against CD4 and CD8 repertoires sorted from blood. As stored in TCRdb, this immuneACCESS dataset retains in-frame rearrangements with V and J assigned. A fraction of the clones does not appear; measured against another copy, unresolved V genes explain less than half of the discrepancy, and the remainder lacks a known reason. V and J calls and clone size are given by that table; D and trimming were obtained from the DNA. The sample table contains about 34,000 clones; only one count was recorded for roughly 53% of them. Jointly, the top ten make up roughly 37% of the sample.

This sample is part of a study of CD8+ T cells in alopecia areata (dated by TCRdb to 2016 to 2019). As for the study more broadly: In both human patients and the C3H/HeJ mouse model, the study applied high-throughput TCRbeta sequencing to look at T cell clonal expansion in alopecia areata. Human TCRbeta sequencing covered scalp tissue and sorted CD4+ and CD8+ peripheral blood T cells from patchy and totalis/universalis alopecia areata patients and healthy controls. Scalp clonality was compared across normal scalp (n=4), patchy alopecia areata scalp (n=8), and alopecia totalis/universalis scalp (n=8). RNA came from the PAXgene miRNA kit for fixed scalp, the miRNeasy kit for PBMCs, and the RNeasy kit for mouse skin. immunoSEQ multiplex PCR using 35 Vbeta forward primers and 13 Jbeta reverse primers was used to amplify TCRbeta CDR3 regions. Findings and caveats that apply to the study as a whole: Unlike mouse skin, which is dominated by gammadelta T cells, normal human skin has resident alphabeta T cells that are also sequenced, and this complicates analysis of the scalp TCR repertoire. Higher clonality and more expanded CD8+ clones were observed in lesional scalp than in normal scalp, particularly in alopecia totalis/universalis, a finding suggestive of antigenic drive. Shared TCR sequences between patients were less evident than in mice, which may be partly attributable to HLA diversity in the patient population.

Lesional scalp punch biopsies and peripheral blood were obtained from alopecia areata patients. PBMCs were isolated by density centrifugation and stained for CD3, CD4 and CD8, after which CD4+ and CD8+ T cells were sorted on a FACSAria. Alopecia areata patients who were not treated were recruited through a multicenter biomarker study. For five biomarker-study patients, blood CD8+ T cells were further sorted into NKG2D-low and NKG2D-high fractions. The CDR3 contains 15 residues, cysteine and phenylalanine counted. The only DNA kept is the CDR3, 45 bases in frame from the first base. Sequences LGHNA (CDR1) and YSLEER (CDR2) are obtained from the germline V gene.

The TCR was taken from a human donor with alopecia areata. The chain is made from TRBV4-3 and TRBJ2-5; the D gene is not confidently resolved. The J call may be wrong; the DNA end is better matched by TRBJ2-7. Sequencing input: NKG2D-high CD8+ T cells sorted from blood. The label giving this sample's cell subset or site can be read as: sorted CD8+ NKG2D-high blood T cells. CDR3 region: CASSQDAPSSYEQYF. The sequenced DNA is TGCGCCAGCAGCCAAGACGCGCCGAGCTCCTACGAGCAGTACTTC.